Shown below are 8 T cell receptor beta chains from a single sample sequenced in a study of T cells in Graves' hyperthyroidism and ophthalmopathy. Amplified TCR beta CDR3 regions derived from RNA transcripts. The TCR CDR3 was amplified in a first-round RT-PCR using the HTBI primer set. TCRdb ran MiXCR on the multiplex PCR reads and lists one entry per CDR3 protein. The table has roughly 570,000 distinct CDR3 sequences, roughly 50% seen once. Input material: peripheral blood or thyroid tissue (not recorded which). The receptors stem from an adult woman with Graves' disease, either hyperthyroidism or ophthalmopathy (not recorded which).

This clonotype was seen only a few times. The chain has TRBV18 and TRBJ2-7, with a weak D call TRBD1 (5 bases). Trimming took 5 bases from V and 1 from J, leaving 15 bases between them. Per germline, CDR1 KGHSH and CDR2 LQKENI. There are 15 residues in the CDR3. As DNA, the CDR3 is TGTGCCAGCTCAGTGACAGCTGTGACATCCTACGAGCAGTACTTC. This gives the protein CASSVTAVTSYEQYF. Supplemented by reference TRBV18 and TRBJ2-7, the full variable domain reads NAGVMQNPRHLVRRRGQEARLRCSPMKGHSHVYWYRQLPEEGLKFMVYLQKENIIDESGMPKERFSAEFPKEGPSILRIQQVVRGDSAAYFCASSVTAVTSYEQYFGPGTRLTVT.

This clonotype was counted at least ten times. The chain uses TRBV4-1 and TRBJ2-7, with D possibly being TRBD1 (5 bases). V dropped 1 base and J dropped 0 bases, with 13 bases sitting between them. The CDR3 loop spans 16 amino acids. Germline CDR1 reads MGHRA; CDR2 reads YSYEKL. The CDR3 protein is CASSQGQGSRSYEQYF. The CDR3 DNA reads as TGCGCCAGCAGCCAAGGTCAGGGCAGCCGCTCCTACGAGCAGTACTTC.

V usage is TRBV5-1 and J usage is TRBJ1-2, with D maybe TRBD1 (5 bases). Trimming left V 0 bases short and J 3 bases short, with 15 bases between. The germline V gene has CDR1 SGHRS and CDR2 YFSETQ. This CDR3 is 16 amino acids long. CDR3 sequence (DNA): TGCGCCAGCAGCTTGGAATGGTCGGCACAGGACTATGGCTACACCTTC. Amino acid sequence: CASSLEWSAQDYGYTF.

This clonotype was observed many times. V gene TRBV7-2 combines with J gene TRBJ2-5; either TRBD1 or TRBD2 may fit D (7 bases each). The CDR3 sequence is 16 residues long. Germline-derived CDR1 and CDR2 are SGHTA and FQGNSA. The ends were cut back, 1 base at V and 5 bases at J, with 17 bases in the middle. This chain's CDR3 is CASSLDGGTVGETQYF. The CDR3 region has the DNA TGTGCCAGCAGCTTAGACGGGGGGACAGTAGGGGAGACCCAGTACTTC.

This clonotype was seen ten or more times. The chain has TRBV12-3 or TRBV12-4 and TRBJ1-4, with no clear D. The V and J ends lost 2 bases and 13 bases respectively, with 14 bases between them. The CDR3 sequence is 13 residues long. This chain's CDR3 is CASSLSDGRLLFF. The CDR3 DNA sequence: TGTGCCAGCAGTTTAAGTGACGGACGATTACTGTTTTTT.

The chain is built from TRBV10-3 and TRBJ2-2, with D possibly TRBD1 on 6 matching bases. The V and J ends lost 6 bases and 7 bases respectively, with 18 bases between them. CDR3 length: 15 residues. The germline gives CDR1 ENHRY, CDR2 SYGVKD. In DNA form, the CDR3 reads TGTGCCATCAGATCTCAATTACAGGGTGTCGGGGAGCTGTTTTTT. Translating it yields CAIRSQLQGVGELFF.

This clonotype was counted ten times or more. In nucleotides, the CDR3 is TGCAGCGTTGAAGATCCCGCGGGAGTTGAGACCCAGTACTTC. This gives the protein CSVEDPAGVETQYF. J is TRBJ2-5 and V is TRBV29-1, with 7 bases identical to TRBD2. In germline, CDR1 is SQVTM, CDR2 ANQGSEA. The CDR3 length is 14 residues. J was trimmed by 5 bases and V by 0 bases; bases with no gene match: 6.

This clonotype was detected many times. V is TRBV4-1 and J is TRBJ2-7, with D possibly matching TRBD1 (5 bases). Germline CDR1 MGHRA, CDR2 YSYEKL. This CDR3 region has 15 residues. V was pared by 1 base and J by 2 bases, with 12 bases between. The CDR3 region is CASSQVGQGTYEQYF. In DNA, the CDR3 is TGCGCCAGCAGCCAAGTGGGGCAGGGAACCTACGAGCAGTACTTC.